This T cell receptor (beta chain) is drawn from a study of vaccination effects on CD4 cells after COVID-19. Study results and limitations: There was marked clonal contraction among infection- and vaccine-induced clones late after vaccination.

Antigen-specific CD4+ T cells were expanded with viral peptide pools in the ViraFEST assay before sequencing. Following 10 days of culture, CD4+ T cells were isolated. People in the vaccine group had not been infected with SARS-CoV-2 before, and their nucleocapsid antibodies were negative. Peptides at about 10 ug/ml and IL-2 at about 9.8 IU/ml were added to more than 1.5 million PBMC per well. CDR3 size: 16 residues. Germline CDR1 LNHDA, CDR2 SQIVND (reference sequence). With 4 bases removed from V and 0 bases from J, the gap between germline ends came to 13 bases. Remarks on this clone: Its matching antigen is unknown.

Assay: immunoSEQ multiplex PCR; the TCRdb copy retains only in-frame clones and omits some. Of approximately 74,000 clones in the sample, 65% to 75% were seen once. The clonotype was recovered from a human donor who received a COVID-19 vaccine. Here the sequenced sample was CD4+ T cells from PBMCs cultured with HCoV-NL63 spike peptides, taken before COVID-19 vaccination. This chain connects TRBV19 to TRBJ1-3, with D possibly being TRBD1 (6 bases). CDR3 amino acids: CASSSQGRYSGNTIYF. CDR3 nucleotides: TGTGCCAGTAGTAGTCAGGGGAGATACTCTGGAAACACCATATATTTT.